This record looks at one T cell receptor (beta chain) sequence and its context. This sample was taken from a study of blood T cell repertoires in COVID-19. In the study overall: Acute-phase and convalescent COVID-19 samples originated in the United States, Italy and Spain. T cells, B-cell-depleted T cells, or PBMCs supplied cDNA or gDNA.

Original data processing: Amplification with reference gene primers provided the estimates of nucleated cell counts. Libraries were prepared by immunoSEQ multiplex PCR; TCRdb keeps only in-frame clonotypes and omits some of them. That table gives V, J and clone size, and the DNA gave D and trimming. This table has 300,000 to 400,000 clones, roughly 86% appearing once. CDR1 is MNHEY, CDR2 SMNVEV, per germline (reference sequence). V shed 5 bases and J shed 2 bases, with 12 bases lying between them. The CDR3 covers 14 residues. The sequence derives from a woman aged 50 to 60 who had recovered from COVID-19. Material for sequencing was peripheral blood. The chain has TRBV27 and TRBJ1-2; no clear D gene. The CDR3 bases are TGTGCCAGCAGTAGCCGGACTGGGAACTATGGCTACACCTTC. Its translation is CASSSRTGNYGYTF.